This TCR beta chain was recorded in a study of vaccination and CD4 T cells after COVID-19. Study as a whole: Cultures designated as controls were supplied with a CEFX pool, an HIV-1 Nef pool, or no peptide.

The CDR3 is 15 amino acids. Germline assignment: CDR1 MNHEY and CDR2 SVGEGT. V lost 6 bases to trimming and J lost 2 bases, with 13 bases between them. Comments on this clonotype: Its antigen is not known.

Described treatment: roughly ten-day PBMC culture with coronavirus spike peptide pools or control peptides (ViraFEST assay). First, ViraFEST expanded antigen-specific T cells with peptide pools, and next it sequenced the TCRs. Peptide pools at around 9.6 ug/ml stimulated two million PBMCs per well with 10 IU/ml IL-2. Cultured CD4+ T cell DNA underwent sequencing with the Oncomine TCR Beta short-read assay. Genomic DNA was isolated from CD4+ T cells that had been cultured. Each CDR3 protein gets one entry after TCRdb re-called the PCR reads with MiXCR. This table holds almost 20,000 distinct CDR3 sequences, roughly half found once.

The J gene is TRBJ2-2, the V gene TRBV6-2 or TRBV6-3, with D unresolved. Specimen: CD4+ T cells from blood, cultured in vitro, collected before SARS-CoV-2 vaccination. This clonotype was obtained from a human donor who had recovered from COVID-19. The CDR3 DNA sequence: TGTGCCAGCAGCCACAACTTACTTAACACCGGGGAGCTGTTTTTT. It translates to CASSHNLLNTGELFF.